This section outlines one T cell receptor beta chain sequence together with its context. What antigen it recognizes has not been identified. It has no much larger one-base neighbor in the sample; base qualities were not kept. The cohort comprised under 700 healthy bone marrow donors. At the time of sampling, every cohort member was nominally healthy, though immune exposures that went unrecorded were likely present. The donor tested CMV seronegative and was one of the 352 seronegative cohort members. Every donor gave a peripheral blood sample, and the peripheral blood mononuclear cells from that sample were used for TCR beta sequencing. The Qiagen DNeasy Blood Extraction Kit was used to extract genomic DNA from the blood cell samples. This entry comes from a study of cytomegalovirus exposure and HLA in healthy donors (dated by TCRdb to 2016 to 2017). Background on the whole study: According to an earlier analysis of a few hundred of the donors, about 179 million T cells yielded 117 million unique TCR beta sequences and about 300 Gb of sequence data. Approximately 310 gigabases of sequencing data and approximately 80 million unique TCR sequences were included in an early release covering roughly 600 HLA-typed donors. Of the roughly 400 genotyped donors, 81% fell in the genetic ancestry cluster associated with self-reported Caucasian donors. The aim of the study was to test whether cataloging public T cell receptors could identify signatures of past pathogen exposure. Using immunosequencing, the study profiled T cell repertoires from about 610 subjects and related those repertoires to cytomegalovirus serostatus. A separate validation cohort of approximately 130 different subjects was used in addition to the roughly 620-subject first cohort. High-throughput TCR immunosequencing, statistical association of individual TCRs with disease status, and machine learning were combined to predict cytomegalovirus infection status. A later analysis re-analyzed previously published TCR beta repertoires from about 600 donors and added high-resolution HLA genotyping to study TCR occurrence patterns. Rather than using new phenotypic data, the later analysis identified candidate immune exposures from TCR beta sequences and from how often those sequences occurred across donors. In an earlier analysis of more than 550 of the donors, high-throughput TCR beta sequencing was used to judge whether each TCR beta V gene segment behaved as functional or pseudogenic. Donor age, sex, ethnicity and CMV serostatus were collected together with the repertoire data. A later genetic analysis took genome-wide SNP genotypes for about 55% of the 666 donors and used that subset as a discovery cohort. All discovery cohort repertoires had been generated on a single sequencing platform. Both class I and class II loci were covered by HLA typing, at four-digit resolution. Typing coverage differed by locus: A, B, C, DRB1 and DQB1 were typed in about 629-640 donors, DQA1 in about 550, DPA1 in some 600, and DPB1 in roughly 450. Five DR-DQ haplotypes were handled as single units for association and clustering because linkage in the cohort was strong. Among around 400 genotyped donors of the cohort, an average of roughly 230,000 unique TCR beta nucleotide sequences was sequenced per donor, of which roughly 18% were non-productive.

Counted from cysteine to phenylalanine, this CDR3 has 13 amino acids. Kept here is only the CDR3 DNA, which spans 39 bases and is read in frame from base 1. Trimming leaves V shorter by 1 base and J shorter by 5 bases, with the junction holding 3 bases beyond the gene matches. CDR1 SGHRS and CDR2 YFSETQ are derived from the germline V gene. What the research found in general, with its limitations: A cluster of highly shared sequence variants was judged likely to be a technical artifact of the sequencing pipeline. Because HLA typing was missing for some donors at each locus, association tests included only the typed subset. A further reported finding was that TCR beta sequences accurately predicted the HLA-A and HLA-B alleles for most subjects in the first cohort. A later analysis found that TCR association rates varied across HLA loci, with DRB1 alleles showing the most associated TCRs and HLA-C alleles the fewest. The authors suggested that the approach could potentially be generalized to other disease states and immunological phenotypes. In a later analysis, 15,000 to 20,000 TCR beta sequences were associated with specific HLA alleles at a false discovery rate of 0.05. Compared with equally common non-associated chains, HLA-associated TCR beta chains in a later analysis were more clonally expanded and had lower generation probabilities. A later analysis reported that several top co-occurrence clusters appeared linked to parvovirus B19, influenza, CMV and Epstein-Barr virus. In a later analysis, most CMV-associated TCR beta chains were found to appear HLA-restricted, with HLA associations seemingly driven largely by CMV exposure. When HLA alleles, especially DR and DQ, strongly co-occurred, TCR associations were difficult to assign to individual alleles. Correlated functional status among segregating V segments might be attributable to linkage disequilibrium, but an unknown experimental factor could not be ruled out. In a later genetic analysis, a missense DCLRE1C variant was associated with V-gene and J-gene trimming of TCR beta chains, and the association was replicated in an independent cohort. In vitro tests confirmed that a few of the cytomegalovirus-associated TCR beta chains recognize cytomegalovirus antigens. In both the original and validation cohorts, the classifier was reported to diagnose cytomegalovirus status with high specificity and sensitivity. The study listed 150 to 200 TCR beta chains as associated with cytomegalovirus. Most TCR sequences were seen in very few donors, while some public TCRs were found in many individuals. Because counts were too low, roughly 18 rarely observed V segments, including chromosome 9 orphons, were left out of the earlier analysis of 500 to 750 of the donors. In an earlier analysis of approximately 590 of the donors, most TCR beta V segments appeared in productive rearrangements about 87% or about 30% of the time, broadly matching IMGT annotations. The 87-base-pair reads could not distinguish some IMGT-functional V segments, including TRBV6-2 and TRBV6-3, so those segments were excluded. In a later genetic analysis, fewer N-insertions in productive TCRs were reported among donors in an Asian-associated ancestry cluster than the roughly 700-donor mean. The only immune exposure information available for the cohort was CMV serostatus. The presence/absence analyses assumed that sequencing depth was roughly uniform across donors, and that assumption may not be true. Only TCR beta chains were sequenced in this cohort, and the absence of alpha or paired-chain data limited detectable features.

Receptor libraries were prepared by the immunoSEQ multiplex PCR assay. For the multiplex PCR, a mixture combining 60 forward primers for TCR Vbeta segments and 13 reverse primers for TCR Jbeta segments was used. The CDR3 region of rearranged TCR beta genes was amplified from genomic DNA with a multiplex PCR assay. On the Illumina HiSeq System, the amplified TCR beta libraries were sequenced as 87-base-pair reads. Concerning the study's data processing: A later analysis counted 65 million to 90 million unique TCR beta chains across the 640 or so repertoires, and some 12 million of these chains were shared by at least two donors. To remove PCR and sequencing errors, raw reads were error-corrected and collapsed into unique sequences using a nearest-neighbor algorithm that merged closely related sequences. To assign V, D and J gene segments, CDR3 sequences were aligned to IMGT reference sequences. Each retained sequence needed at least a six-nucleotide match to both a V gene segment and a J gene segment. A rearrangement counted as productive if the CDR3 had no stop codons and remained in frame with V and J, and every other rearrangement counted as non-productive. CDR3 was defined by IMGT convention, running from the second conserved V-encoded cysteine to the conserved J-encoded phenylalanine. The earlier analysis of about 590 of the donors excluded sequences that lacked an unambiguous match to a single V gene segment. In an earlier analysis of 587 of the donors, V segments were called functional above 56.7% productive rearrangements and were called segregating when the between-donor standard deviation exceeded 5%. A statistical classification framework was developed to diagnose cytomegalovirus status using the catalog of TCR beta chain sequences. In a later analysis, V and J genes were assigned by comparing TCR nucleotide sequences against IMGT/GENE-DB human TR gene sequences. The TCRdist pipeline was used in a later analysis to assign CDR3 sequences and most-parsimonious VDJ recombination scenarios. In a later analysis, every TCR beta chain was defined by the combination of its CDR3 amino acid sequence and its V-gene family, and reads without a unique V-gene family were dropped. A later analysis removed 550 to 700 highly shared, low-generation-probability nucleotide sequences to deal with suspected cross-contamination and a sequencing artifact. In a later analysis, a clonal expansion index was calculated for each public chain from normalized within-repertoire ranks of inferred template counts. A later analysis computed generation probabilities with a VDJ recombination model fitted to out-of-frame rearrangements, and checked the results against IGoR. Hypergeometric tests were used in a later analysis to score TCR-TCR, TCR-HLA and TCR-CMV co-occurrence, with a repertoire-size bias correction applied to the TCR pairs. In a later analysis, false discovery rates were estimated by permuting HLA or CMV assignments 20 times. A later analysis grouped co-occurring TCRs with DBSCAN, adding TCRdist sequence similarity when clustering within HLA-allele-positive subsets. Repertoires with fewer than 30,000 or more than 120,000 public chains, plus five repertoires with anomalous nucleotide sharing, were excluded from co-occurrence clustering. In its TCRdb copy, this immuneACCESS table keeps in-frame sequences only and misses some clones. Where compared with another copy, unresolved V genes explain less than half of these, and the others have no known cause. That table gives V, J and clone size, and the DNA gave D and trimming. Counted in this sample were over 130,000 clones; roughly 80% of them appeared once. The top ten hold about 1.2% of the sample.

This sequence originates from a female donor in good health and CMV-seronegative. This chain is built from TRBV5-1 and TRBJ2-7; 7 middle bases align to TRBD1. Sequencing was carried out using PBMCs. The CDR3 region reads CASSLRTGDEQYF. At the DNA level, the sequence is TGCGCCAGCAGCTTGAGGACAGGCGACGAGCAGTACTTC.